This T cell receptor (beta chain) was profiled in a study of blood T cell repertoires in COVID-19. For the study at large: The study drew acute and convalescent COVID-19 samples from the United States, Italy and Spain.

Per the study methods: Reference gene primer amplification yielded estimated nucleated cell counts. The repertoire was sequenced with immunoSEQ multiplex PCR; TCRdb's copy has only in-frame clones and lacks some. The V and J calls and clone size are taken from that table; D and trimming were inferred from the DNA. The table records 470,000 or so clones, 87% of them present only once. Participants spanned ages about 18 to 89 years and resided in about 24 US areas. Categorization into cohorts depended on clinical history that participants reported. This receptor was identified in a woman aged 18-29 years with acute COVID-19. The sample comprised PBMCs or T cells enriched from blood (not recorded which).

The CDR3 region is CASSVQGPPITEKLFF. CDR3 DNA: TGTGCCAGCAGTGTACAGGGTCCACCAATCACTGAAAAACTGTTTTTT. This rearrangement joins TRBV6-1 to TRBJ1-4; the D gene is possibly TRBD1 (6 bases). This CDR3 spans 16 amino acids. The V end was cut by 4 bases, the J end by 7 bases, with 19 bases between. From germline, CDR1 is MNHNS and CDR2 SASEGT.